This T cell receptor (beta chain) is from a study of shared clonotypes between healthy human individuals. Profiled with immunoSEQ multiplex PCR; TCRdb holds only in-frame clones, not every one. In the table there are around 1,900,000 clones, just over 90% of which are singletons. Per germline, CDR1 SGHRS and CDR2 YFSETQ. CDR3 size: 13 residues. V lost 5 bases, J lost 4 bases, and 10 bases lay in between. As defined, naive CD8 cells were CD45RO-negative and positively selected for CCR7, with terminally differentiated effector memory CD45RA+ cells excluded. This clone has a single count. Sequenced input: naive CD8+ T cells from PBMCs. The V and J genes are TRBV5-1 and TRBJ2-1, with D possibly being TRBD1 or TRBD2 (5 bases each). The sequence came from a man aged 18 to 30 in good health. Some clones in this sample may be carry-over from other donors' samples. CDR3 coding DNA: TGCGCCAGCAGGGAAGAGGGGTACAATGAGCAGTTCTTC. As protein: CASREEGYNEQFF.